Included here is one T cell receptor beta chain sequence, with context. The target antigen is unknown. TCRdb recomputed calls from the reads with MiXCR, one row per CDR3 protein. In the table there are about 890,000 distinct CDR3 sequences, around a third of which are singletons. The CDR3 length is 12 residues. CDR1 is SEHNR and CDR2 is FQNEAQ in the germline V gene (reference sequence). Deletions cut 3 bases from V and 12 bases from J, with 9 bases between. The data stem from a study of T cell repertoires in cytomegalovirus infection. About the study: Public TCR beta signature analysis indicated the presence of both CMV infection and matching HLA type.

Sequenced material: cultured CD8+ T cells from PBMCs, taken from culture after CMV antigen stimulation. The rearrangement uses TRBV7-9 and TRBJ1-6; D is unresolved. This clonotype was sampled from a human donor in good health (CMV status not recorded). Some clones in this sample may be carry-over from other donors' samples. CDR3 in amino acids: CASSLDTKPLHF. The CDR3 region has the DNA TGTGCCAGCAGCTTGGATACCAAACCCCTCCACTTT.